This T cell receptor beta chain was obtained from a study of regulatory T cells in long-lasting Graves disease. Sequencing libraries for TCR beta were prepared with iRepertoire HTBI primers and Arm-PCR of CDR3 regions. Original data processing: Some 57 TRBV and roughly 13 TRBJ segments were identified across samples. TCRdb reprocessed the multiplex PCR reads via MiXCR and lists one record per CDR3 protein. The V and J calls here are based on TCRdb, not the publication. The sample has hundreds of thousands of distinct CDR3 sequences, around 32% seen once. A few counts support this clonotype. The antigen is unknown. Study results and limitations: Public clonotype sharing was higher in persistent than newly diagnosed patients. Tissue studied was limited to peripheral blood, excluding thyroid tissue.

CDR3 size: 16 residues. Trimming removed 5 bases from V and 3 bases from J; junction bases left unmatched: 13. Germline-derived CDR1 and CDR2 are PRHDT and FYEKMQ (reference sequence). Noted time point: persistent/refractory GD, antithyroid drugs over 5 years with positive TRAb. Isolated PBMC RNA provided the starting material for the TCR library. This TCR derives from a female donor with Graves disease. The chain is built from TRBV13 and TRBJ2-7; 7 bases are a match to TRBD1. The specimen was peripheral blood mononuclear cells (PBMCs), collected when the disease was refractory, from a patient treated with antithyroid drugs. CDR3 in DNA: TGTGCCAGCAGCCATAGAATGGACAGGCCTCACTACGAGCAGTACTTC. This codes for CASSHRMDRPHYEQYF.